The source of this TCR beta chain is a study of radiotherapy plus CTLA-4 blockade in lung cancer. Study summary: Of all patients, under 20% responded objectively and approximately 31% showed disease control.

General observations from the study: Early clonal dynamics of blood T cells, together with interferon-beta, were reported as the best response predictor. Blood saw expansion of tumor-derived TCR clones after radiotherapy plus ipilimumab.

With ipilimumab providing CTLA-4 blockade, focal radiation was administered to patients who had chemo-refractory metastatic non-small-cell lung cancer. Clones were read by immunoSEQ multiplex PCR, and TCRdb kept only the in-frame ones, dropping some. The repertoire holds approximately 45,000 clones, with around 63% as singletons. As concerns this clone: Its antigen is not identified.

CDR3 length equals 15 residues. Per germline, CDR1 SEHNR and CDR2 FQNEAQ (reference sequence). V gave up 1 base and J gave up 5 bases; unmatched junction bases: 2. The material sequenced was peripheral blood, taken from a patient treated with radiotherapy plus ipilimumab. The chain links TRBV7-9 to TRBJ2-2; 9 positions match TRBD2. This clonotype originated in a human donor with non-small cell lung cancer who had a partial response to radiotherapy plus ipilimumab. CDR3 in DNA: TGTGCCAGCAGCTTAGATGGACTAGCGACCGGGGAGCTGTTTTTT. The encoded protein is CASSLDGLATGELFF.